These 29 T cell receptor beta chains were sequenced from one sample in a study of vaccination and CD4 T cells after COVID-19. Treatment denoted: roughly 10-day PBMC culture with coronavirus spike peptide pools or control peptides (ViraFEST assay). Antigens for these TCRs are unknown. Oncomine TCR Beta short-read sequencing was applied to DNA from cultured CD4+ T cells. TCRdb itself ran the PCR reads through MiXCR, one entry per CDR3 protein. The top ten hold about 7.2% of the sample, which has about 21,000 distinct CDR3 sequences, around half seen once. The sample taken for sequencing was CD4+ T cells from blood, cultured in vitro. These receptors all come from a human donor who had recovered from COVID-19.

V and J are TRBV28 and TRBJ1-6; TRBD1 aligns across 8 bases. CDR3 length equals 13 residues. Germline V gene sequence: CDR1 MDHEN, CDR2 SYDVKM. V dropped 5 bases and J dropped 9; count of bases not matched to a gene: 3. This chain's CDR3 is CASSPTGVSPLHF. CDR3 nucleotide sequence: TGTGCCAGCAGTCCGACAGGGGTTTCACCCCTCCACTTT.

The chain links TRBV6-2 or TRBV6-3 to TRBJ2-5, with TRBD1 matching over 10 bases. Germline lookup yields CDR1 MNHEY and CDR2 SVGEGT. V lost 2 bases, J lost 5 bases, and 14 bases stayed unmatched. This CDR3 spans 18 amino acids. CDR3 region: CASSYPPGAADRGETQYF. The CDR3 region has the DNA TGTGCCAGCAGTTACCCACCCGGGGCCGCGGACAGGGGGGAGACCCAGTACTTC.

This chain joins TRBV20-1 and TRBJ1-2, with D unresolved. The CDR3 has 13 amino acids. Germline lookup yields CDR1 DFQATT and CDR2 SNEGSKA (reference sequence). V lost 6 bases, J lost 4 bases, and 15 bases lay in between. CDR3 amino acids: CSASRVGAYGYTF. Here the CDR3 DNA reads TGCAGTGCCAGTCGGGTGGGAGCCTATGGCTACACCTTC.

This clonotype occurred a few times. The V call is TRBV7-2, the J call TRBJ1-1; D uncertain. This CDR3 is built from 14 residues. V was pared by 2 bases and J by 3 bases, with 10 bases between. From germline, CDR1 is SGHTA and CDR2 FQGNSA. The CDR3 spells CASSLRGWDTEAFF. In DNA, the CDR3 is TGTGCCAGCAGCTTACGGGGTTGGGACACTGAAGCTTTCTTT.

This clonotype appeared once. The genes are TRBV19 and TRBJ2-3, with TRBD2 matching 12 bases. Germline V lookup: CDR1 LNHDA, CDR2 SQIVND (reference sequence). This CDR3 has 16 residues. The junction had 8 bases not matched to a gene; V was cut back by 5 bases and J by 5 bases. CDR3 protein: CASSPRLAGVGDTQYF. For the CDR3, the DNA is TGTGCCAGTAGTCCAAGACTAGCGGGAGTAGGAGATACGCAGTATTTT.

The V and J genes are TRBV6-5 and TRBJ2-7; possibly TRBD1 for D (6 bases). V shed 2 bases and J shed 9 bases, with 23 bases lying between them. Germline CDR1 MNHEY, CDR2 SVGAGI. The CDR3 has 16 residues. The CDR3 spells CASSYAGRGSFRGQYF. The CDR3 bases are TGTGCCAGCAGTTACGCCGGCAGGGGAAGCTTTCGGGGGCAGTACTTC.

This clonotype was seen a few times. The V and J genes are TRBV19 and TRBJ2-7; tentative D call: TRBD1 (5 bases). CDR3 length: 15 residues. The V gene lost 1 base and the J gene lost 2 bases, with 12 bases spanning the gap. Germline V gene sequence: CDR1 LNHDA, CDR2 SQIVND (reference sequence). CDR3 DNA sequence: TGTGCCAGTAGTATAGGCCGGGCAGGGACCTACGAGCAGTACTTC. Amino acid sequence: CASSIGRAGTYEQYF.

This clonotype has more than one count but fewer than ten. V usage is TRBV6-2 or TRBV6-3 and J usage is TRBJ1-2; maybe TRBD1 (6 bases). The CDR3 runs 14 residues. Trimming took off 7 bases at V and 4 bases at J, with 16 bases between the two ends. The germline V gene encodes CDR1 MNHEY and CDR2 SVGEGT. This CDR3 is CASTPVGQIYGYTF. CDR3 in DNA: TGTGCCAGCACCCCAGTTGGACAGATCTATGGCTACACCTTC.

J is TRBJ2-5 and V is TRBV20-1; TRBD2 matches at 7 bases. V was clipped by 0 bases and J by 4 bases; unmatched bases: 8. Germline V gene lookup returns CDR1 DFQATT and CDR2 SNEGSKA (reference sequence). The CDR3 extends over 15 amino acids. For the CDR3, the DNA is TGCAGTGCTAGAGAGGGCGGCGGGGGAGGAGAGACCCAGTACTTC. Translating gives CSAREGGGGGETQYF.

The rearrangement joins TRBV5-1 to TRBJ2-1; D is perhaps TRBD2 (6 bases). The CDR3 sequence is 14 residues long. V shed 0 bases and J shed 7 bases, with 11 bases lying between them. Germline lookup yields CDR1 SGHRS and CDR2 YFSETQ. The CDR3 protein is CASSLGDLANEQFF. In DNA, the CDR3 is TGCGCCAGCAGCTTGGGAGACCTAGCGAATGAGCAGTTCTTC.

The J gene is TRBJ2-7, the V gene TRBV20-1; D not certain. CDR3 length: 11 amino acids. The germline V gene encodes CDR1 DFQATT and CDR2 SNEGSKA (reference sequence). The V and J ends lost 3 bases and 3 bases respectively, with 6 bases between them. As DNA, the CDR3 is TGCAGTGCTAGGACATACTACGAGCAGTACTTC. Translated, it gives CSARTYYEQYF.

V is TRBV7-9 and J is TRBJ1-1; D remains ambiguous. The CDR3 sequence is 13 residues long. In germline, CDR1 is SEHNR, CDR2 FQNEAQ (reference sequence). Trimming removed 8 bases at V and 4 bases at J, with 14 bases between. The CDR3 nucleotides are TGTGCCAGCCATGCGGTGGCGGGCACTGAAGCTTTCTTT. It encodes CASHAVAGTEAFF. The whole variable domain, remainder taken from reference TRBV7-9 and TRBJ1-1, is DTGVSQNPRHKITKRGQNVTFRCDPISEHNRLYWYRQTLGQGPEFLTYFQNEAQLEKSRLLSDRFSAERPKGSFSTLEIQRTEQGDSAMYLCASHAVAGTEAFFGQGTRLTVV.

The chain couples TRBV29-1 to TRBJ1-2; no definite D call. Trimming left V 1 base short and J 1 base short, with 13 bases between. Germline V gene lookup returns CDR1 SQVTM and CDR2 ANQGSEA. The CDR3 consists of 15 residues. The CDR3 sequence is CSVEGEAKYNYGYTF. The CDR3 coding sequence is TGCAGCGTTGAAGGGGAGGCAAAGTATAACTATGGCTACACCTTC.

This clonotype was detected a few times. This chain's CDR3 is CASTWANQPQHF. Here the CDR3 DNA reads TGTGCCAGCACCTGGGCCAATCAGCCCCAGCATTTT. V usage is TRBV12-3 or TRBV12-4 and J usage is TRBJ1-5; no reliable D call. The CDR3 spans 12 residues. V was cut by 7 bases and J by 3 bases, with 7 bases left in between.

The chain is built from TRBV2 and TRBJ2-1; a possible D gene is TRBD1 (5 bases). Germline CDR1 and CDR2: SNHLY and FYNNEI. This CDR3 has 14 amino acids. Trimming took off 1 base at V and 4 bases at J, with 8 bases between the two ends. The DNA of the CDR3 is TGTGCCAGCAGTGAAGTCCCAGGGTACAATGAGCAGTTCTTC. Amino acid sequence: CASSEVPGYNEQFF.

This clonotype was detected only a few times. The chain has TRBV7-3 and TRBJ2-2, with a possible D match to TRBD1 (5 bases). CDR3 size: 16 residues. The ends were cut back, 3 bases at V and 0 bases at J, with 11 bases in the middle. Germline V gene sequence: CDR1 SGHTA, CDR2 FQGTGA. The CDR3 sequence: CASSLQQASNTGELFF. For the CDR3, the DNA is TGTGCCAGCAGCTTGCAACAGGCCTCGAACACCGGGGAGCTGTTTTTT.

This rearrangement joins TRBV30 to TRBJ2-1; 13 positions match TRBD2. The germline V gene encodes CDR1 GTSNPN and CDR2 SVGIG (reference sequence). The CDR3 sequence is 14 residues long. J gave up 8 bases and V 0 bases, and 1 base lay outside the gene matches. CDR3 sequence (DNA): TGTGCCTGGAGTGTCGGACTAGCGGGAGATGAGCAGTTCTTC. This gives the protein CAWSVGLAGDEQFF.

The chain combines TRBV25-1 with TRBJ2-3, with D maybe TRBD1 (7 bases). Trimming removed 0 bases from V and 0 bases from J, with 10 bases in between. This CDR3 is 16 amino acids long. In germline, CDR1 is MGHDK, CDR2 SYGVNS. DNA for the CDR3: TGTGCCAGCAGTGAATATGGAGGGGGCAGCACAGATACGCAGTATTTT. Amino acids: CASSEYGGGSTDTQYF. Full variable domain (missing parts from reference TRBV25-1 and TRBJ2-3): EADIYQTPRYLVIGTGKKITLECSQTMGHDKMYWYQQDPGMELHLIHYSYGVNSTEKGDLSSESTVSRIRTEHFPLTLESARPSHTSQYLCASSEYGGGSTDTQYFGPGTRLTVL.

The genes are TRBV20-1 and TRBJ2-7, with unresolved D. This CDR3 comprises 16 residues. V gave up 0 bases and J gave up 4 bases, with 19 bases separating them. CDR1 and CDR2 from the germline V gene are DFQATT and SNEGSKA (reference sequence). The CDR3 protein is CSARDRRSSFSYEQYF. The CDR3 DNA follows: TGCAGTGCTAGAGATCGAAGGAGCAGCTTTAGTTACGAGCAGTACTTC.

The sample holds one count of this clonotype. The chain couples TRBV28 to TRBJ1-1; no clear D. V lost 5 bases to trimming and J lost 1 base, with 11 bases between them. The CDR3 sequence is 14 residues long. Germline CDR1 MDHEN, CDR2 SYDVKM. CDR3 DNA: TGTGCCAGCAGTCCCCCTTTAAGGAACACTGAAGCTTTCTTT. This codes for CASSPPLRNTEAFF. The full variable domain, its missing parts supplied by reference TRBV28 and TRBJ1-1, is DVKVTQSSRYLVKRTGEKVFLECVQDMDHENMFWYRQDPGLGLRLIYFSYDVKMKEKGDIPEGYSVSREKKERFSLILESASTNQTSMYLCASSPPLRNTEAFFGQGTRLTVV.

In its sample, this clonotype was seen once. The genes are TRBV20-1 and TRBJ2-5, with 12 bases fitting TRBD2. This CDR3 spans 14 amino acids. Germline values: CDR1 DFQATT, CDR2 SNEGSKA (reference sequence). V lost 2 bases and J lost 5; bases outside the gene matches: 3. The CDR3 here is CSARLAGGSETQYF. CDR3 in DNA: TGCAGTGCTAGACTAGCGGGGGGGAGCGAGACCCAGTACTTC.

J is TRBJ1-5 and V is TRBV20-1; 7 nucleotides align to TRBD1. Losses at the gene ends were 0 bases for V and 6 bases for J; bases not matched to a gene: 8. CDR3 size: 15 residues. In germline, CDR1 is DFQATT, CDR2 SNEGSKA (reference sequence). CDR3 DNA sequence: TGCAGTGCTAGAGATATAGGGGGCGCGGGTCAGCCCCAGCATTTT. This codes for CSARDIGGAGQPQHF.

The chain combines TRBV27 with TRBJ1-5; TRBD1 is a possible D gene (5 bases). This CDR3 has 14 amino acids. V dropped 7 bases and J dropped 11 bases, with 21 bases sitting between them. Germline assignment: CDR1 MNHEY and CDR2 SMNVEV (reference sequence). The CDR3 DNA reads TGTGCCAGCACCAAAAGAGGGGCAGGGAGCACCCAGCATTTT. The encoded protein is CASTKRGAGSTQHF.

Here the CDR3 reads CASSLGLEGSHWYGYTF. For the CDR3, the DNA is TGTGCCAGCAGCTTAGGATTGGAGGGGTCTCATTGGTATGGCTACACCTTC. This chain joins TRBV7-2 and TRBJ1-2; a possible D gene is TRBD1 (5 bases). Germline CDR1 is SGHTA and CDR2 is FQGNSA. The CDR3 consists of 17 residues. The germline V and J ends were trimmed by 1 base and 5 bases, with 20 bases remaining between them.

The table lists this clonotype with a count of one. The V gene is TRBV20-1, the J gene TRBJ2-7; TRBD2 is a possible D gene (5 bases). The V gene's germline CDR1 is DFQATT and CDR2 SNEGSKA (reference sequence). Trimming took off 7 bases at V and 0 bases at J, with 13 bases between the two ends. This CDR3 has 13 amino acids. CDR3 coding DNA: TGCAGTGGCTGGTCGGGAAACTCCTACGAGCAGTACTTC. Its translation is CSGWSGNSYEQYF.

This clonotype has only a few counts. The chain carries TRBV11-3 and TRBJ1-2, with D possibly matching TRBD1 (5 bases). CDR1 SGHNT and CDR2 YENEEA come from the germline V gene. This CDR3 has 14 amino acids. The V gene lost 3 bases and the J gene lost 2 bases, with 10 bases spanning the gap. In DNA form, the CDR3 reads TGTGCCAGCAGCTTCGGACGGGGGAACTATGGCTACACCTTC. It specifies CASSFGRGNYGYTF.

This clonotype was seen more than once but under ten times. This chain connects TRBV7-8 to TRBJ1-6, with 9 bases matching TRBD1. The germline CDR1 and CDR2 sequences are SGHVS and FQNEAQ. The CDR3 consists of 15 residues. The V gene end was trimmed by 4 bases and the J gene end by 10 bases; junction bases not matched to a gene: 8. The CDR3 DNA sequence: TGTGCCAGCAGCTCGGCCGGGACAGGGCGGTCACCCCTCCACTTT. Its translation: CASSSAGTGRSPLHF.

This chain connects TRBV19 to TRBJ1-5; unclear D gene. Germline lookup yields CDR1 LNHDA and CDR2 SQIVND (reference sequence). The CDR3 contains 13 residues. The V end lost 3 bases, the J end lost 5 bases, and 8 bases lay between the germline ends. In DNA, the CDR3 is TGTGCCAGTAGTATTTCGGCCGATCAGCCCCAGCATTTT. Translating gives CASSISADQPQHF.

This clonotype has only a few counts. The gene calls are TRBV27 and TRBJ2-7; 7 bases are shared with TRBD1. This CDR3 region has 14 residues. Losses at the gene ends were 6 bases for V and 0 bases for J; bases not matched to a gene: 5. The V gene's germline CDR1 is MNHEY and CDR2 SMNVEV (reference sequence). CDR3 sequence reads: CASSQTGLSYEQYF. CDR3 nucleotide sequence: TGTGCCAGCAGCCAGACAGGGCTCTCCTACGAGCAGTACTTC.